Detailed here is one T cell receptor beta chain. The same CDR3 can be traced to other DNA sequences in this sample. This sample was taken from a study of blood T cell repertoires in COVID-19. Turning to the study itself: Italy, Spain and the United States were the sources of the convalescent and acute COVID-19 samples.

In the study's own analysis: Researchers report that nucleated cell counts were estimated from reference gene primer amplification. Produced via immunoSEQ multiplex PCR; TCRdb's table is partial and in-frame only. V and J calls and clone size are those listed in that table; D and trimming were worked out from the DNA. The data contain fewer than 350,000 clones, over 75% of them singletons. In germline, CDR1 is MNHEY, CDR2 SMNVEV (reference sequence). This CDR3 has 14 amino acids. V lost 3 bases, J lost 0 bases, and 8 bases lay in between. The TCR originated in a woman aged 25-40 years who had recovered from COVID-19. The source material was PBMCs or T cells enriched from blood (not recorded which). The J gene is TRBJ1-2, the V gene TRBV27; D may be TRBD1 (5 bases). CDR3 DNA sequence: TGTGCCAGCAGTTTCGGGGGGGCTAACTATGGCTACACCTTC. This encodes CASSFGGANYGYTF.